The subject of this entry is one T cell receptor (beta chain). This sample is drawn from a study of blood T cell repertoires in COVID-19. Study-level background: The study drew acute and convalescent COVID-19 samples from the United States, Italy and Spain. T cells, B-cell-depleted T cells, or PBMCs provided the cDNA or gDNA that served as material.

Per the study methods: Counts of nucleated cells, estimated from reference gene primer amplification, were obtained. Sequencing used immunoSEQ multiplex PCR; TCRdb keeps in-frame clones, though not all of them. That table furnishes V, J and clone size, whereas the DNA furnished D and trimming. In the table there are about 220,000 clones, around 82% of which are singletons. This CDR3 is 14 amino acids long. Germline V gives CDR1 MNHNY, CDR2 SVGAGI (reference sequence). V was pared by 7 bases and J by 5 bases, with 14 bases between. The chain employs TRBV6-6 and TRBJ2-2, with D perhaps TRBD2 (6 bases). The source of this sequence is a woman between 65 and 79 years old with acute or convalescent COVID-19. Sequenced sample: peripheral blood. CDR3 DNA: TGTGCCAGCACCTTTTCACGGGGGACCGGGGAGCTGTTTTTT. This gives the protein CASTFSRGTGELFF.